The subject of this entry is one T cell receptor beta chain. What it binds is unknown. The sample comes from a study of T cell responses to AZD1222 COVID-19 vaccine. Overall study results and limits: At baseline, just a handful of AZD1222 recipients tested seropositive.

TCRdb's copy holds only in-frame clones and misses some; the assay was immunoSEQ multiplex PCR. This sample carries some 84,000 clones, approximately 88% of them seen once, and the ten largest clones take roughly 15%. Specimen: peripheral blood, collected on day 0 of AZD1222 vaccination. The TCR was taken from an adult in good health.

The chain's CDR3 is CASSSTGDTQYF. CDR3 nucleotides: TGTGCCAGCAGCTCGACAGGGGATACGCAGTATTTT. The chain employs TRBV5-4 and TRBJ2-3, with 7 bases aligning to TRBD1. The CDR3 loop spans 12 amino acids. With 3 bases clipped from V and 6 bases from J, the junction kept 1 base outside the gene matches. The germline CDR1 and CDR2 sequences are SGHNT and YYREEE (reference sequence).